This T cell receptor (beta chain) was obtained from a study of cytomegalovirus exposure and HLA in healthy donors. Study as a whole: In a later analysis, the roughly 130 validation repertoires were reported to have used the same platform as the approximately 690 first-cohort repertoires.

Generated by immunoSEQ multiplex PCR, the TCRdb table keeps only in-frame clones and is missing some. The table records under 250,000 clones, roughly 90% of them present only once. Remarks on this clone: No antigen is known for it.

These donors were members of the approximately 110-subject validation cohort, a group separate from the roughly 670-subject first cohort. The study, taken as a whole, reports: It was 150 to 200 TCR beta chains that were listed as cytomegalovirus-associated. Reportedly, diagnosis of cytomegalovirus status by the classifier showed high specificity and sensitivity.

Material for sequencing was PBMCs. The sequence was obtained from a man aged 18 to 35 in good health and CMV-seropositive.

The CDR3 loop reads CASSLDTGNYFSNEKLFF. CDR3 DNA: TGTGCCAGCAGCTTGGATACAGGGAACTACTTCTCTAATGAAAAACTGTTTTTT. The chain recombines TRBV11-2 with TRBJ1-4, with D perhaps TRBD1 (6 bases). CDR1 and CDR2 (germline): SGHAT, FQNNGV. CDR3 length equals 18 residues. Trimming left V 3 bases short and J 3 bases short, with 20 bases between.